The 5 T cell receptor beta chains below come from one sample, sequenced in a study of T cell responses to AZD1222 COVID-19 vaccine. Profiled with immunoSEQ multiplex PCR; TCRdb holds only in-frame clones, not every one. The sample lists 90,000 to 130,000 clones, less than 95% occurring once. Sequencing used peripheral blood, obtained on day 0 of AZD1222 vaccination. These receptors were obtained from an adult in good health.

This chain uses TRBV6-5 with TRBJ2-5; 8 bases map to TRBD1. Germline V gene lookup returns CDR1 MNHEY and CDR2 SVGAGI. J gave up 6 bases and V 4 bases, and 7 bases lay outside the gene matches. The CDR3 consists of 14 residues. The CDR3 nucleotides read TGTGCCAGCAGTTCTCGACAGGGGAGGAAGACCCAGTACTTC. This gives the protein CASSSRQGRKTQYF.

In DNA form, the CDR3 reads TGTGCCAGTAGTATGGAGAGCGGCCAAGATACGCAGTATTTT. Amino acid sequence: CASSMESGQDTQYF. This sequence joins TRBV19 and TRBJ2-3; possible D gene TRBD2, 5 bases. V lost 3 bases, J lost 5 bases, and 12 bases lay in between. The CDR3 extends over 14 amino acids. Germline CDR1 reads LNHDA; CDR2 reads SQIVND (reference sequence).

The genes are TRBV5-6 and TRBJ1-2, with a weak D call TRBD1 (5 bases). This CDR3 is built from 14 residues. V lost 1 base to trimming and J lost 0 bases, with 7 bases between them. Germline lookup yields CDR1 SGHDT and CDR2 YYEEEE. This chain's CDR3 is CASSLQGPNYGYTF. In nucleotides, the CDR3 is TGTGCCAGCAGCTTGCAGGGCCCTAACTATGGCTACACCTTC.

The chain is built from TRBV5-1 and TRBJ2-3; 7 bases match TRBD1. CDR1 SGHRS and CDR2 YFSETQ come from the germline V gene. The CDR3 consists of 15 residues. Trimming cost V 3 bases and J 0 bases; bases outside gene matches: 4. CDR3 sequence reads: CASSSGQASTDTQYF. The DNA of the CDR3 is TGCGCCAGCAGCTCCGGACAGGCTAGCACAGATACGCAGTATTTT.

The chain couples TRBV28 to TRBJ1-2; D unclear. The V end was cut by 3 bases, the J end by 5 bases, with 7 bases between. Germline values: CDR1 MDHEN, CDR2 SYDVKM. This CDR3 comprises 12 residues. The CDR3 here is CASSLGLYGYTF. The CDR3 DNA is TGTGCCAGCAGTTTGGGATTATATGGCTACACCTTC.